This TCR beta chain was captured in a study of vaccination and CD4 T cells after COVID-19. Overall study context: A median of about 100 days (range 35 to 161) separated diagnosis from post-COVID sampling. Post-vaccination specimens were collected at a median of approximately 66 days following dose two (range 14 to 241).

An Oncomine TCR Beta short-read assay was used to sequence the DNA from cultured CD4+ T cells. Via MiXCR, TCRdb re-called the PCR reads, giving one row per CDR3 protein. The sample has a few thousand distinct CDR3 sequences; roughly three quarters are singletons. Details on this clonotype: Its specificity is not known.

Study results and limitations: Convalescent patients had 304 of 307 vaccine-specific clones showing spike mono-reactivity. Median SARS-CoV-2-reactive clonotype numbers went from approximately 23 to 38; this increase was not significant.

The treatment was: approximately 10-day PBMC culture with coronavirus spike peptide pools or control peptides (ViraFEST assay). CDR1 and CDR2 (germline): GTSNPN, SVGIG (reference sequence). With 3 bases clipped from V and 4 bases from J, the junction kept 8 bases outside the gene matches. This CDR3 region has 15 residues. This chain links TRBV30 with TRBJ2-2, with 7 positions matching TRBD1. The sample comprised CD4+ T cells from blood, cultured in vitro. The TCR originated in a human donor who had recovered from COVID-19. CDR3 bases: TGTGCCTGGAGATTAACAGGGGTGGGCACCGGGGAGCTGTTTTTT. It specifies CAWRLTGVGTGELFF.